This T cell receptor beta chain stems from a study of blood T cell repertoires in COVID-19. Background on the study: T cells, B-cell-depleted T cells, or PBMCs supplied cDNA or gDNA.

TCRdb keeps only in-frame clones here, not all; method: immunoSEQ multiplex PCR. The sample includes about 170,000 clones, 65% to 85% of them seen just once. The CDR3 consists of 14 residues. Germline V lookup: CDR1 MGHRA, CDR2 YSYEKL. The V end lost 4 bases, the J end lost 5 bases, and 14 bases lay between the germline ends. This clonotype was obtained from a man aged 70 or older with active or convalescent COVID-19. The chain combines TRBV4-1 with TRBJ1-2; D perhaps matches TRBD1 (6 bases). Sequences were obtained from peripheral blood. The CDR3 coding sequence is TGCGCCAGCAGCCTAACGGACAGCACATATGGCTACACCTTC. Its protein is CASSLTDSTYGYTF.